These 4 T cell receptor beta chains came from one sample sequenced in a study of lymphopenia after photon versus proton radiotherapy. Method: immunoSEQ multiplex PCR; TCRdb's copy keeps in-frame clones and lacks some. The sample lists 65,000 to 70,000 clones; approximately 91% were seen once. The source was peripheral blood, collected from a patient treated with photon-based radiotherapy. The source is a woman aged 65 to 85 with pancreatic cancer.

The V call is TRBV2, the J call TRBJ2-7, with a tentative D call TRBD1 (6 bases). CDR3 length: 14 amino acids. Germline V CDR1 and CDR2: SNHLY, FYNNEI. The germline V and J ends were trimmed by 4 bases and 3 bases, with 13 bases remaining between them. The CDR3 region is CASSGKDRLYEQYF. CDR3 nucleotide sequence: TGTGCCAGCAGTGGCAAGGACAGACTCTACGAGCAGTACTTC.

The chain recombines TRBV4-1 with TRBJ1-3; no clear D gene. V shed 8 bases and J shed 0 bases, with 17 bases lying between them. CDR1 is MGHRA, CDR2 YSYEKL, per germline. This CDR3 contains 16 residues. The DNA of the CDR3 is TGCGCCAGCGGGTCCGGTGGCGCATCCTCTGGAAACACCATATATTTT. Translation: CASGSGGASSGNTIYF.

For the CDR3, the DNA is TGCGCCAGCAGCTTGCAACTCCCGCCAGATACGCAGTATTTT. Translating gives CASSLQLPPDTQYF. This rearrangement joins TRBV5-1 to TRBJ2-3; D not resolved. The V and J ends lost 1 base and 4 bases respectively, with 10 bases between them. The germline gives CDR1 SGHRS, CDR2 YFSETQ. The CDR3 spans 14 residues.

This clone has only one observation. This sequence joins TRBV6-4 and TRBJ2-1, with 10 bases aligning to TRBD1. J was trimmed by 3 bases and V by 6 bases; bases with no gene match: 8. CDR3 length: 16 amino acids. Germline CDR1 MRHNA, CDR2 SNTAGT. In nucleotides, the CDR3 is TGTGCCAGCAGACCGACCTGGACAGGGGGCTACAATGAGCAGTTCTTC. Translating gives CASRPTWTGGYNEQFF.